This passage covers 29 T cell receptor beta chains from one sample sequenced in a study of shared clonotypes between healthy human individuals. Repertoires were generated with immunoSEQ multiplex PCR, while TCRdb's copy carries only in-frame clones and drops some. The data contain 2.5 million or so clones, approximately 94% of them singletons. Sequencing used naive CD4+ T cells sorted from blood. Subset: CD45RA+ positively selected. These receptor sequences come from a man aged 18 to 30 in good health.

The gene calls are TRBV27 and TRBJ2-7; 8 nucleotides match TRBD1. CDR3 length: 13 amino acids. V gave up 7 bases and J gave up 6 bases; unmatched junction bases: 8. CDR1 and CDR2 (germline): MNHEY, SMNVEV (reference sequence). The CDR3 bases are TGTGCCAGCACCCGGACAGGGACCTCCGAGCAGTACTTC. Protein sequence: CASTRTGTSEQYF.

A note on this clone: The sample carries other DNA sequences with the same CDR3. The chain recombines TRBV28 with TRBJ2-7; TRBD1 agrees at 10 bases. V shed 10 bases, J shed 1 base, and the junction held 4 bases outside the gene matches. This CDR3 is 13 amino acids long. Germline CDR1 MDHEN, CDR2 SYDVKM. The CDR3 loop is CATRTGGSYEQYF. The CDR3 DNA reads TGTGCCACCAGGACAGGGGGATCCTACGAGCAGTACTTC.

This chain joins TRBV11-1 and TRBJ2-7, with D possibly TRBD2 on 6 matching bases. V shed 3 bases and J shed 2 bases, with 14 bases lying between them. Germline values: CDR1 SGHAT, CDR2 FQDESV (reference sequence). The CDR3 runs 15 residues. The CDR3 loop is CASSFFGGLPYEQYF. As DNA, the CDR3 is TGTGCCAGCAGCTTTTTTGGGGGGTTGCCCTACGAGCAGTACTTC.

The V call is TRBV30, the J call TRBJ2-3; 7 positions match TRBD1. The CDR3 loop spans 14 amino acids. In germline, CDR1 is GTSNPN, CDR2 SVGIG (reference sequence). With 0 bases clipped from V and 9 bases from J, the junction kept 9 bases outside the gene matches. CDR3 region: CAWSVRGQIRTQYF. The DNA for the CDR3 is TGTGCCTGGAGTGTACGGGGACAGATACGGACGCAGTATTTT.

In nucleotides, the CDR3 is TGTGCCAGCAGCGTAGAAGCGGGGCCTGGAAACACCATATATTTT. Translating it yields CASSVEAGPGNTIYF. This chain links TRBV9 with TRBJ1-3; tentatively, D is TRBD1 (5 bases). Per germline, CDR1 SGDLS and CDR2 YYNGEE. V was shortened by 0 bases and J by 2 bases, with 9 bases between the two germline ends. CDR3 length: 15 amino acids.

The J gene is TRBJ1-2, the V gene TRBV11-1; unclear D gene. The germline gives CDR1 SGHAT, CDR2 FQDESV (reference sequence). There are 13 residues in the CDR3. With 3 bases removed from V and 2 bases from J, the gap between germline ends came to 7 bases. The CDR3 DNA is TGTGCCAGCAGCTTTATAGGGAACTATGGCTACACCTTC. Translated: CASSFIGNYGYTF.

This clone has a single count. V and J are TRBV12-5 and TRBJ1-6; 9 positions match TRBD1. CDR3 length: 16 residues. The ends lost 3 bases at V and 9 bases at J; junction bases unmatched: 9. Germline V CDR1 and CDR2: LGHNT, FRNRAP. The CDR3 spells CASGLRQGDDRSPLHF. The CDR3 region has the DNA TGTGCTAGTGGTTTACGACAGGGGGATGATCGTTCACCCCTCCACTTT.

The chain employs TRBV27 and TRBJ2-2, with 14 bases lining up with TRBD2. J was trimmed by 4 bases and V by 5 bases; bases with no gene match: 6. The CDR3 runs to 17 residues. The germline V gene encodes CDR1 MNHEY and CDR2 SMNVEV (reference sequence). CDR3 amino acids: CASSPPGTSGGTGELFF. As DNA, the CDR3 is TGTGCCAGCAGTCCCCCCGGGACTAGCGGGGGCACCGGGGAGCTGTTTTTT.

J is TRBJ2-2 and V is TRBV7-9; 8 bases match TRBD1. Germline V lookup: CDR1 SEHNR, CDR2 FQNEAQ (reference sequence). V lost 4 bases to trimming and J lost 5 bases; unmatched junction nucleotides: 9. CDR3 length equals 16 residues. CDR3 protein: CASSYGQGLGTGELFF. The CDR3 DNA reads as TGTGCCAGCAGCTATGGACAGGGATTGGGGACCGGGGAGCTGTTTTTT.

The rearrangement links TRBV7-2 to TRBJ2-3; tentatively, D is TRBD2 (5 bases). The CDR3 totals 15 residues. The germline V and J ends were trimmed by 5 bases and 1 base, with 13 bases remaining between them. Germline CDR1 reads SGHTA; CDR2 reads FQGNSA. The CDR3 sequence: CASSPRGRRTDTQYF. The CDR3 DNA reads TGTGCCAGCAGCCCCCGCGGGCGTCGCACAGATACGCAGTATTTT.

The chain links TRBV6-5 to TRBJ1-1; 9 nucleotides align to TRBD1. The length of the CDR3 is 14 residues. J was trimmed by 3 bases and V by 5 bases; bases with no gene match: 4. Germline CDR1 and CDR2: MNHEY and SVGAGI. The CDR3 reads CASSEQGAYTEAFF. As DNA, the CDR3 is TGTGCCAGCAGTGAACAGGGGGCTTACACTGAAGCTTTCTTT.

This chain links TRBV2 with TRBJ2-1; a weak D match, TRBD2 (6 bases). There are 16 residues in the CDR3. In germline, CDR1 is SNHLY, CDR2 FYNNEI. The V end was cut by 5 bases, the J end by 2 bases, with 16 bases between. The CDR3, as DNA: TGTGCCAGCAGTCAGGAGGGGTTATGGGCCTACAATGAGCAGTTCTTC. Its protein product is CASSQEGLWAYNEQFF.

This clone was picked up a small number of times. A read error may account for a junction end that differs from germline. The CDR3 nucleotides read TGCGCCAGCAGCTTCGTCAGGCGCTTC. Amino acid sequence: CASSFVRRF. V is TRBV5-1 and J is TRBJ1-2; D unclear. The CDR3 is 9 residues long. Germline lookup yields CDR1 SGHRS and CDR2 YFSETQ.

This chain uses TRBV7-6 with TRBJ2-7, with 7 bases matching TRBD1. Germline values: CDR1 SGHVS, CDR2 FNYEAQ. This CDR3 has 16 amino acids. J lost 2 bases, V lost 1 base, and 8 bases had no gene match. The CDR3 nucleotides are TGTGCCAGCAGCTTAGGAAGTCAGGGGGATCCCTACGAGCAGTACTTC. It encodes CASSLGSQGDPYEQYF.

The V and J genes are TRBV6-5 and TRBJ2-3; TRBD2 matches 7 bases. V was pared by 5 bases and J by 1 base, with 9 bases of the junction left unmatched. This CDR3 has 16 residues. Germline CDR1 reads MNHEY; CDR2 reads SVGAGI. CDR3 sequence (DNA): TGTGCCAGCAGTCACTTGACTAGCATCGGCACAGATACGCAGTATTTT. Translated, it gives CASSHLTSIGTDTQYF.

This clone was picked up one time. J is TRBJ2-6 and V is TRBV14; D is uncertain. The CDR3 is 17 amino acids. V was clipped by 5 bases and J by 0 bases, with 14 bases between them. CDR1 and CDR2 from the germline V gene are SGHDN and FVKESK. CDR3 sequence reads: CASSGPGSNSGANVLTF. CDR3 bases: TGTGCCAGCAGCGGGCCGGGTTCGAACTCTGGGGCCAACGTCCTGACTTTC. Full variable domain (remainder filled in from reference TRBV14 and TRBJ2-6): EAGVTQFPSHSVIEKGQTVTLRCDPISGHDNLYWYRRVMGKEIKFLLHFVKESKQDESGMPNNRFLAERTGGTYSTLKVQPAELEDSGVYFCASSGPGSNSGANVLTFGAGSRLTVL.

In nucleotides, the CDR3 is TGTGCCAGCAGCGTAGAAATACGGCCTCAGAATGAAAAACTGTTTTTT. It is translated as CASSVEIRPQNEKLFF. The V call is TRBV9, the J call TRBJ1-4; D not certain. There are 16 residues in the CDR3. V lost 0 bases and J lost 5, with 14 bases in between. Germline V gene data show CDR1 as SGDLS and CDR2 as YYNGEE.

The CDR3 DNA sequence: TGCGCCAGCAGCCCGGGGGGCGGTCAGCCCCAGCATTTT. It is translated as CASSPGGGQPQHF. The chain uses TRBV4-1 and TRBJ1-5; tentatively, D is TRBD1 (6 bases). Germline CDR1 MGHRA, CDR2 YSYEKL. Trimming took 4 bases from V and 6 from J, leaving 10 bases between them. The CDR3 extends over 13 amino acids.

The rearrangement links TRBV25-1 to TRBJ2-1, with TRBD1 matching 7 bases. With V trimmed by 5 bases and J by 0 bases, 7 bases remained unmatched. This CDR3 is 16 amino acids long. The germline gives CDR1 MGHDK, CDR2 SYGVNS. The CDR3 spells CASSKTTGSSYNEQFF. The CDR3 region has the DNA TGTGCCAGCAGTAAAACGACAGGGAGCTCCTACAATGAGCAGTTCTTC.

The chain uses TRBV5-1 and TRBJ2-2; TRBD2 might be the D (5 bases). CDR1 and CDR2 from the germline V gene are SGHRS and YFSETQ. V was clipped by 7 bases and J by 0 bases, with 10 bases between them. This CDR3 is 14 amino acids long. This CDR3 reads CASLEGSNTGELFF. The CDR3 region has the DNA TGCGCCAGCCTAGAGGGATCGAACACCGGGGAGCTGTTTTTT.

This rearrangement joins TRBV5-1 to TRBJ2-7; 8 nucleotides line up with TRBD1. The germline V gene encodes CDR1 SGHRS and CDR2 YFSETQ. V gave up 0 bases and J gave up 1 base; unmatched junction bases: 6. This CDR3 contains 16 residues. The CDR3, as DNA: TGCGCCAGCAGCTTGGCTCCGACAGGGGCTTCCTACGAGCAGTACTTC. It codes for CASSLAPTGASYEQYF.

J is TRBJ2-2 and V is TRBV6-5; D gene unclear. The CDR3 is 15 amino acids. V lost 0 bases to trimming and J lost 4 bases, with 9 bases between them. CDR1 MNHEY and CDR2 SVGAGI come from the germline V gene. CDR3 in DNA: TGTGCCAGCAGTTACTCCTGGACCGGCACCGGGGAGCTGTTTTTT. Its translation: CASSYSWTGTGELFF.

The chain combines TRBV19 with TRBJ1-4; 8 positions agree with TRBD1. The V and J ends lost 5 bases and 7 bases, in that order; junction bases with no gene match: 18. There are 18 residues in the CDR3. CDR1 and CDR2 (germline): LNHDA, SQIVND (reference sequence). The CDR3 sequence: CASSSSRLSGGEVEKLFF. The CDR3, as DNA: TGTGCCAGTAGTTCCTCGCGCCTTTCAGGGGGCGAGGTTGAAAAACTGTTTTTT.

The chain combines TRBV6-1 with TRBJ2-7, with 8 positions matching TRBD1. The CDR3 contains 14 residues. Germline V gene data show CDR1 as MNHNS and CDR2 as SASEGT. The trim removed 11 bases at V and 5 bases at J, leaving 14 bases unmatched. DNA for the CDR3: TGTGCCGGACGGAGGACAGGGAAAAGGGACGAGCAGTACTTC. It is translated as CAGRRTGKRDEQYF.

The rearrangement joins TRBV6-5 to TRBJ2-7; the match to TRBD2 covers 8 bases. Germline-derived CDR1 and CDR2 are MNHEY and SVGAGI. The J segment lost 7 bases and the V segment lost 0 bases, leaving 11 bases of the junction unmatched. This CDR3 has 16 residues. CDR3 in amino acids: CASSYSLAGPLKEQYF. CDR3 in DNA: TGTGCCAGCAGTTACTCGCTAGCGGGTCCCCTAAAGGAGCAGTACTTC.

The chain carries TRBV11-2 and TRBJ2-2, with TRBD1 as a possible D gene (6 bases). The CDR3 length is 16 residues. The germline V gene encodes CDR1 SGHAT and CDR2 FQNNGV. Trimming shortened V by 2 bases and J by 5 bases, and 15 bases separated the two germline ends. CDR3 in DNA: TGTGCCAGCAGCTTAACCGGGACAAAGAGAACCGGGGAGCTGTTTTTT. This translates into CASSLTGTKRTGELFF.

J is TRBJ2-7 and V is TRBV7-2; TRBD1 aligns across 8 bases. This CDR3 has 14 amino acids. V shed 3 bases, J shed 4 bases, and the junction held 5 bases outside the gene matches. CDR1 and CDR2 from the germline V gene are SGHTA and FQGNSA. This CDR3 reads CASSLRTGIYEQYF. Written as DNA, the CDR3 is TGTGCCAGCAGCTTGCGGACAGGGATATACGAGCAGTACTTC.

This clone was observed a few times. Different DNA sequences within this sample yield the same CDR3. The CDR3 here is CAWRGSSNQPQHF. The CDR3 DNA reads as TGTGCCTGGAGGGGCTCAAGCAATCAGCCCCAGCATTTT. This chain uses TRBV30 with TRBJ1-5, with D unresolved. Germline assignment: CDR1 GTSNPN and CDR2 SVGIG (reference sequence). V lost 3 bases, J lost 1 base, and 7 bases lay in between. The CDR3 sequence is 13 residues long.

This chain uses TRBV30 with TRBJ2-1; no clear D. The CDR3 has 13 amino acids. The V gene's germline CDR1 is GTSNPN and CDR2 SVGIG (reference sequence). Trimming removed 3 bases from V and 7 bases from J, with 13 bases in between. The CDR3 nucleotides read TGTGCCTGGAGCACACAGTTTCGAAATGAGCAGTTCTTC. Encoded protein: CAWSTQFRNEQFF.